This TCR beta chain came from a study of preoperative IRX-2 immunotherapy in early breast cancer. Germline V gives CDR1 MNHGY, CDR2 SAAAGT. V lost 4 bases to trimming and J lost 3 bases; unmatched junction nucleotides: 9. The CDR3 is 16 amino acids. Method: immunoSEQ multiplex PCR; TCRdb's copy keeps in-frame clones and lacks some. The repertoire has about 33,000 clones, approximately 89% of them found once; the top ten carry 1.6%. The treatment is: preoperative locoregional IRX-2 cytokine immunotherapy. Patients received preoperative, locoregional IRX-2 cytokine immunotherapy in a phase Ib study. The chain employs TRBV6-8 and TRBJ2-3; 8 bases map to TRBD2. This TCR came from a human donor with breast cancer. Sequencing used tumor tissue, obtained after IRX-2 immunotherapy. CDR3 sequence: CASSSVAGGFTDTQYF. CDR3 DNA: TGTGCCAGCAGTTCCGTGGCGGGGGGATTTACAGATACGCAGTATTTT.